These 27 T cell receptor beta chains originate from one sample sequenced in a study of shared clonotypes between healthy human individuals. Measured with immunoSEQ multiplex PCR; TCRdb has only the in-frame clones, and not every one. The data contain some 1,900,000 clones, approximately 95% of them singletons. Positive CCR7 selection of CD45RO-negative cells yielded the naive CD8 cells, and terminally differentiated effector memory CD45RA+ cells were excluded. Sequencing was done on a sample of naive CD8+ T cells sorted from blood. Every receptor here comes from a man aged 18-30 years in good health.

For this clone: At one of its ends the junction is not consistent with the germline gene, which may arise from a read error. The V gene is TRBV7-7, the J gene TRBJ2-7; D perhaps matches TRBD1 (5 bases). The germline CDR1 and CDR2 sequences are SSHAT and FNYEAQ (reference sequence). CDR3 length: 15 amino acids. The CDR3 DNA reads TGTGCTAGCAGCCTAGGGGCAGGGTCCGGCTACGAGCAGTACTTC. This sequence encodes CASSLGAGSGYEQYF. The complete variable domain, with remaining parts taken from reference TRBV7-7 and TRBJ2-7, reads GAGVSQSPRYKVTKRGQDVTLRCDPISSHATLYWYQQALGQGPEFLTYFNYEAQPDKSGLPSDRFSAERPEGSISTLTIQRTEQRDSAMYRCASSLGAGSGYEQYFGPGTRLTVT.

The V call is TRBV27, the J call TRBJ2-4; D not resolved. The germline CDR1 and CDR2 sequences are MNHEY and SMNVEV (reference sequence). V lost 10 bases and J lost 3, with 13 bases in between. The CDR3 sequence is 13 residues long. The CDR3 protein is CATMTWNKNIQYF. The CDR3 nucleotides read TGTGCCACCATGACTTGGAACAAAAACATTCAGTACTTC.

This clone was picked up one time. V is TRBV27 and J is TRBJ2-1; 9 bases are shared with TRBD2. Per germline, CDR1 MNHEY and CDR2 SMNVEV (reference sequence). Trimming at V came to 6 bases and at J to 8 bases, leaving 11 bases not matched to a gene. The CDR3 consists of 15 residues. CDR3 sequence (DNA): TGTGCCAGCAGCCCCGGGACTAGCTTACTCGATGAGCAGTTCTTC. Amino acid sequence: CASSPGTSLLDEQFF.

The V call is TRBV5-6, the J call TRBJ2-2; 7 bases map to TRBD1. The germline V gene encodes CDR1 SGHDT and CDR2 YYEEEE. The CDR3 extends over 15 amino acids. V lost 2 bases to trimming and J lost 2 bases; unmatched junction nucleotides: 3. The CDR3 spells CASSLGTENTGELFF. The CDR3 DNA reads TGTGCCAGCAGCTTAGGGACAGAAAACACCGGGGAGCTGTTTTTT.

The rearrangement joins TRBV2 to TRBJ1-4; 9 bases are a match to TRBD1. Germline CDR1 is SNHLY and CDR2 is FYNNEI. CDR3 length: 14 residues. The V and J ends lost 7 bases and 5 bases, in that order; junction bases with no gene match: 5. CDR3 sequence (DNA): TGTGCCAGCACCTGGACAGGGGTAAATGAAAAACTGTTTTTT. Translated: CASTWTGVNEKLFF.

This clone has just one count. The CDR3 nucleotides read TGTGCCAGCAGCTTAGAAGGGACAGGGGGCGCGTGGCAAGAGACCCAGTACTTC. It encodes CASSLEGTGGAWQETQYF. The chain links TRBV13 to TRBJ2-5, with 12 bases aligning to TRBD1. CDR1 and CDR2 (germline): PRHDT, FYEKMQ (reference sequence). The length of the CDR3 is 18 residues. V gave up 1 base and J gave up 2 bases; unmatched junction bases: 8.

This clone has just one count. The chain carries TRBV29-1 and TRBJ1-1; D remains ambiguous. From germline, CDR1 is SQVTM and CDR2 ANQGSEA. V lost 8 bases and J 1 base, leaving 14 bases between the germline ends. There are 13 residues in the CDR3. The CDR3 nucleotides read TGCAGCCTCGAACCCTCAACGAACACTGAAGCTTTCTTT. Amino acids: CSLEPSTNTEAFF.

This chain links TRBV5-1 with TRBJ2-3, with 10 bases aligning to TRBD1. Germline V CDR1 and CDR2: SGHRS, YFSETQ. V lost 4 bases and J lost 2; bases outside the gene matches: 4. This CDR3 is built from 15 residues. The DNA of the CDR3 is TGCGCCAGCAGCGCTGGGACAGGGGACACAGATACGCAGTATTTT. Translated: CASSAGTGDTDTQYF.

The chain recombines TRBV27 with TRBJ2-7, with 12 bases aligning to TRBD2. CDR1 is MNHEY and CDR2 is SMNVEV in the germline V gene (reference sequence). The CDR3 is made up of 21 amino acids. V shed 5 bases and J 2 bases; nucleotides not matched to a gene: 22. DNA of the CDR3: TGTGCCAGCAGTAGGGACCCTATATACCTAACAGGACTAGCGGGAACCTACGAGCAGTACTTC. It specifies CASSRDPIYLTGLAGTYEQYF.

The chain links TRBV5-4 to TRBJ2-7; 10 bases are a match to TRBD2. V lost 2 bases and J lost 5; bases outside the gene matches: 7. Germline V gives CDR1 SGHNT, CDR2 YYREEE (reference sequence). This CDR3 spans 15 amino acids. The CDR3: CASSFTSGVRNEQYF. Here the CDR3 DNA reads TGTGCCAGCAGCTTTACTAGCGGGGTAAGGAACGAGCAGTACTTC.

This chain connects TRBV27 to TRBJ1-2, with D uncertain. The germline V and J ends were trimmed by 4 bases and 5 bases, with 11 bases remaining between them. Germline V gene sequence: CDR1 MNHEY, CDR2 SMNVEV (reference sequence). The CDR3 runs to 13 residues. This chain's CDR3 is CASSYSPSYGYTF. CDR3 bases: TGTGCCAGCAGTTATAGCCCCTCGTATGGCTACACCTTC.

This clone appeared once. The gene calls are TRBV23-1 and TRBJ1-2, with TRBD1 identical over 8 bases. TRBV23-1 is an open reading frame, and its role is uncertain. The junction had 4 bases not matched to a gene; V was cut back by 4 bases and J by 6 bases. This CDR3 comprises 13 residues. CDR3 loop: CASSLRDRHGYTF. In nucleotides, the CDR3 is TGCGCCAGCAGTCTCCGGGACAGGCATGGCTACACCTTC.

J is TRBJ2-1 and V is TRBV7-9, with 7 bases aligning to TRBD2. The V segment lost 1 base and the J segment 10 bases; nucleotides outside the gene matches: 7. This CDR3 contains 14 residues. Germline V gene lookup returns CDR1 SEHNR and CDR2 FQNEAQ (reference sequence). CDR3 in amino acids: CASSLDRLAWEQFF. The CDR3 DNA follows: TGTGCCAGCAGCTTAGACCGACTAGCATGGGAGCAGTTCTTC.

CDR3 nucleotide sequence: TGCGCCAGCAGCCAAGGTACAGCTTACACTGAAGCTTTCTTT. Translating it yields CASSQGTAYTEAFF. The V call is TRBV4-3, the J call TRBJ1-1; D unresolved. Germline CDR1 reads LGHNA; CDR2 reads YSLEER. The CDR3 extends over 14 amino acids. Between the trimmed V and J ends, which lost 1 base and 3 bases, there was a span of 9 bases.

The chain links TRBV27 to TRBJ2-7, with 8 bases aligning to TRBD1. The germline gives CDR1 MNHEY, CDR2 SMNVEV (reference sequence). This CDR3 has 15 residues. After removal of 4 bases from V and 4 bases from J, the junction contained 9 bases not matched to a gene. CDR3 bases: TGTGCCAGCAGTTCGAGGACAGGGAAAGGATACGAGCAGTACTTC. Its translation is CASSSRTGKGYEQYF.

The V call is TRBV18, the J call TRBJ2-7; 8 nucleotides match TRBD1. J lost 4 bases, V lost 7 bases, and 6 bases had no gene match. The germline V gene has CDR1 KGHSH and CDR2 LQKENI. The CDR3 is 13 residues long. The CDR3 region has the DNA TGTGCCAGCTTCGGACAGGGATCATACGAGCAGTACTTC. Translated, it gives CASFGQGSYEQYF.

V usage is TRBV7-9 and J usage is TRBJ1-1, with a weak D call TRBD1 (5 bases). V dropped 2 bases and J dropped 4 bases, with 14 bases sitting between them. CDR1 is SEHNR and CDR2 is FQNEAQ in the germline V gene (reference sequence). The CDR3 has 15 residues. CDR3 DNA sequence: TGTGCCAGCAGCTTATCCCCTACAGGAGGCACTGAAGCTTTCTTT. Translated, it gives CASSLSPTGGTEAFF.

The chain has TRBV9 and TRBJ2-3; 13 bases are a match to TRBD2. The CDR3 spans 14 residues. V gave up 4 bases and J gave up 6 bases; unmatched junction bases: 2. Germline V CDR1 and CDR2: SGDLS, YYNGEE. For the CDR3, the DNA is TGTGCCAGCAGCACGGGACTAGCGGGGGATACGCAGTATTTT. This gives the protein CASSTGLAGDTQYF.

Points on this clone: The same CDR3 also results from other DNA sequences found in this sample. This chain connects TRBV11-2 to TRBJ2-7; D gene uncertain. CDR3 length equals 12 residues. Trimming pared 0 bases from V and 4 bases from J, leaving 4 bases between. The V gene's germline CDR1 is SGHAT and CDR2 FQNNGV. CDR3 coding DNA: TGTGCCAGCAGCTTAGACCAGTACGAGCAGTACTTC. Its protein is CASSLDQYEQYF. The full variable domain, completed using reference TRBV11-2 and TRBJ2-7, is EAGVAQSPRYKIIEKRQSVAFWCNPISGHATLYWYQQILGQGPKLLIQFQNNGVVDDSQLPKDRFSAERLKGVDSTLKIQPAKLEDSAVYLCASSLDQYEQYFGPGTRLTVT.

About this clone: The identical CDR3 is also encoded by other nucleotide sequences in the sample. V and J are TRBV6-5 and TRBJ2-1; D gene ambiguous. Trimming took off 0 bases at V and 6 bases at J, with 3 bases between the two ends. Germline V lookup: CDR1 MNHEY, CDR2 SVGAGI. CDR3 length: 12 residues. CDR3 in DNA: TGTGCCAGCAGTTACTCAGGCAATGAGCAGTTCTTC. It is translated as CASSYSGNEQFF.

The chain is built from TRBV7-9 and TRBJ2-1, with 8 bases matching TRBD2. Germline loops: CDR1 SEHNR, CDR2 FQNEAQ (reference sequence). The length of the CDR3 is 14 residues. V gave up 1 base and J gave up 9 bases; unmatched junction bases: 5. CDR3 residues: CASSLVAGGSEQFF. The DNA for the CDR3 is TGTGCCAGCAGCTTAGTGGCGGGAGGTAGTGAGCAGTTCTTC.

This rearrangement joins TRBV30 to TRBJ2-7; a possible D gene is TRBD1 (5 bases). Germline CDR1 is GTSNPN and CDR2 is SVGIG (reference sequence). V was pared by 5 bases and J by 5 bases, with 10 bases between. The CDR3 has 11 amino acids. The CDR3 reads CAWGAGDEQYF. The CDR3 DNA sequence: TGTGCCTGGGGGGCCGGCGACGAGCAGTACTTC.

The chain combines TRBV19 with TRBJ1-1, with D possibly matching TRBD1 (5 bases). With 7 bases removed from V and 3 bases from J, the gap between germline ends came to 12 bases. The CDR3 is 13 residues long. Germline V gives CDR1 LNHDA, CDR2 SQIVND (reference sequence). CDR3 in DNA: TGTGCCAGTACCCCGGGGGGGTACACTGAAGCTTTCTTT. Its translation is CASTPGGYTEAFF.

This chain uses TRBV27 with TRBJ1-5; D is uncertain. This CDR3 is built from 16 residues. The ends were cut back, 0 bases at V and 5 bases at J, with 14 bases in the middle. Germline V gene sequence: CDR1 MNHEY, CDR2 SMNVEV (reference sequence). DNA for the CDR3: TGTGCCAGCAGTTTATCGTTCGGGGAAGCCGATCAGCCCCAGCATTTT. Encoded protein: CASSLSFGEADQPQHF.

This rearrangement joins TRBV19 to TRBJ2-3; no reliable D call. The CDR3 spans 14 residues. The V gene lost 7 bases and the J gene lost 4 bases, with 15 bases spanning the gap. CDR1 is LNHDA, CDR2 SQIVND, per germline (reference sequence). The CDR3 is CASTVDRVADTQYF. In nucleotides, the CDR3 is TGTGCCAGTACCGTCGACCGAGTAGCAGATACGCAGTATTTT.

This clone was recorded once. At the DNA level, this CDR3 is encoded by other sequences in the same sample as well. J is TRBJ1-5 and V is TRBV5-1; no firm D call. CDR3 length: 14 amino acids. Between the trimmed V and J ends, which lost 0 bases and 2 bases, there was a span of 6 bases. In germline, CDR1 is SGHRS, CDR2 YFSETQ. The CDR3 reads CASSLAGGNQPQHF. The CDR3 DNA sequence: TGCGCCAGCAGCTTGGCAGGCGGCAATCAGCCCCAGCATTTT.

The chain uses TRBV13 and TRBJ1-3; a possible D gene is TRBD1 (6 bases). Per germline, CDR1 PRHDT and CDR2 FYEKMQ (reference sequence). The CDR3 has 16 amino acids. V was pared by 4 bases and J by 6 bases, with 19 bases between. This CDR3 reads CASSSVGQGWQNTIYF. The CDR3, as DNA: TGTGCCAGCAGCTCAGTGGGGCAGGGGTGGCAAAACACCATATATTTT.